These 4 T cell receptor beta chains were sequenced from one sample in a study of blood T cells in healthy people across ages. Alongside a J-beta primer mix, a sample-barcoded 5' primer served in a second PCR lasting roughly 6 to 11 cycles. TCRdb re-called the 5' RACE reads through MiXCR, storing one row per CDR3 protein. The table includes 550,000 to 700,000 distinct CDR3 sequences, approximately 25% detected once. Source material: blood. The source is a woman aged 70 to 79 in good health.

In its sample, this clonotype was seen a few times. CDR3 sequence reads: CASSPQAGDYNEQFF. The CDR3 nucleotides are TGTGCCAGCAGCCCCCAGGCGGGGGACTACAATGAGCAGTTCTTC. This chain links TRBV7-2 with TRBJ2-1; 7 bases map to TRBD2. Germline V gene sequence: CDR1 SGHTA, CDR2 FQGNSA. This CDR3 comprises 15 residues. J lost 3 bases, V lost 5 bases, and 7 bases had no gene match.

The sample holds a few counts of this clonotype. The J gene is TRBJ2-5, the V gene TRBV7-2; D is unresolved. TRBJ2-7 matches the DNA end more closely, so the J call is doubtful. From germline, CDR1 is SGHTA and CDR2 FQGNSA. CDR3 size: 14 residues. The DNA for the CDR3 is TGTGCCAGCAGCCGGACGGGTCTCGGGTACGAGCAGTACTTC. It specifies CASSRTGLGYEQYF.

This rearrangement joins TRBV29-1 to TRBJ2-5; TRBD1 agrees at 8 bases. The J call may be faulty, since TRBJ2-7 better matches the DNA end. In germline, CDR1 is SQVTM, CDR2 ANQGSEA. The CDR3 sequence is 15 residues long. The CDR3 reads CSVEDRDRPSYEQYF. CDR3 bases: TGCAGCGTTGAAGACCGGGACAGGCCCTCCTACGAGCAGTACTTC.

Of note for this clonotype: Relative to the germline gene, one junction end is altered; a read error may explain this. The V gene is TRBV12-3 or TRBV12-4, the J gene TRBJ2-3, with D tentatively TRBD1 or TRBD2 (6 bases each). The CDR3 sequence is 14 residues long. CDR3 in DNA: TGTGCCAGCAGTTTAGAGGGGGGTGTAGATGCGCAGTATTTT. Translated, it gives CASSLEGGVDAQYF.